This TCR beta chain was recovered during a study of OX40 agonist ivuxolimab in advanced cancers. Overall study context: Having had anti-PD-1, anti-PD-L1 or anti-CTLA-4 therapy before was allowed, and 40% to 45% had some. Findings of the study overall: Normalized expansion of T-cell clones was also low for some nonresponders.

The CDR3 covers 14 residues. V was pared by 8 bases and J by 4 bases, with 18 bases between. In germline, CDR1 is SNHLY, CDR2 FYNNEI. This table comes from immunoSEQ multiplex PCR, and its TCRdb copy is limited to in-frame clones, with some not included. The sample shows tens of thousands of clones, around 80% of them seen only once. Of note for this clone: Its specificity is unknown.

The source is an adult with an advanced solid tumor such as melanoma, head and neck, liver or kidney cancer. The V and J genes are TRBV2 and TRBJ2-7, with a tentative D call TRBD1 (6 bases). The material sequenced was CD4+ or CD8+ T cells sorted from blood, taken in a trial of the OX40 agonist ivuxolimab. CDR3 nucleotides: TGTGCCAGCGGCAGGGGCGCCGGTGGGTACGAGCAGTACTTC. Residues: CASGRGAGGYEQYF.